These T cell receptor beta chains were read from a single sample in a study of Ad26.COV2.S vaccination and SARS-CoV-2 variants. Profiled with immunoSEQ multiplex PCR; TCRdb holds only in-frame clones, not every one. The repertoire has about 400,000 clones, about nine tenths of them found once; the top ten carry approximately 1.9%. The sample here was peripheral blood, taken in a trial of Ad26.COV2.S vaccine versus placebo. All receptors derive from a person aged 18-60 years who received the Ad26.COV2.S COVID-19 vaccine or a placebo. The conserved cysteine and the conserved F or W are not part of the CDR3 here. D genes are given only for firm matches.

D gene,J gene,V gene,CDR3 protein
.,TRBJ1-5,TRBV19,ASSIVIGAGRDQPQH
.,TRBJ1-1,TRBV7-2,ASSLETGLNTEAF
TRBD1,TRBJ2-3,TRBV9,ASSPDRGDTQY
.,TRBJ2-7,TRBV30,AWSYGGRESYEQY
.,TRBJ1-4,TRBV30,AWSAPGQREKLF
TRBD1,TRBJ1-2,TRBV7-2,ASSRDRGGSGYT
.,TRBJ1-3,TRBV10-3,AIRGRNTIY
.,TRBJ2-5,TRBV10-1,ASSERVGGETQY
TRBD2,TRBJ2-5,TRBV11-3,ASSPGTSGRARETQY
.,TRBJ2-5,TRBV2,ASKEATGSQETQY
TRBD1,TRBJ1-2,TRBV29-1,SVPYQGDYGYT
TRBD2,TRBJ2-1,TRBV9,ASSVGKWEGSEQF
.,TRBJ2-1,TRBV5-6,ASSLEGYGISYNEQF
TRBD2,TRBJ2-3,TRBV7-2,ASSLVETSGRSTDTQY
.,TRBJ1-4,TRBV4-2,ASSQDRAATNEKLF
.,TRBJ1-3,TRBV4-1,ASSLTGSGNTIY
.,TRBJ2-1,TRBV30,AWSGAGHHNEQF
.,TRBJ2-7,TRBV7-9,ASSLEGGSRSEQY
.,TRBJ1-1,TRBV6-1,ASSEVRVAMNTEAF
TRBD1,TRBJ2-3,TRBV18,ASSPRQGIDTQY
TRBD2,TRBJ2-1,TRBV18,ASSPDWGLAGVRGF
TRBD1,TRBJ1-6,TRBV19,ASSIRSPLGQANSPLH
.,TRBJ1-6,TRBV5-5,ASSIAAYNSPLH
TRBD2,TRBJ2-5,TRBV28,ASSSVRGGPEETQY
.,TRBJ2-5,TRBV11-2,ASSFIGRREGTQY
TRBD2,TRBJ2-1,TRBV4-2,ASSQGGTSDEQF
TRBD2,TRBJ2-3,TRBV5-1,ASSLGSGRETDTQY
TRBD2,TRBJ2-7,TRBV12-5,ASGSWTSRSEQY
.,TRBJ1-2,TRBV6-2/TRBV6-3,ASSYMGRNYGYT
.,TRBJ2-1,TRBV7-2,ASSRGSNEQF
.,TRBJ2-5,TRBV28,ASTPTPQETQY
.,TRBJ2-1,TRBV5-8,ASSLGQEEPYNEQF
.,TRBJ2-1,TRBV7-2,ASSSGRQGLNEQF
.,TRBJ2-1,TRBV29-1,SSASSSYNEQF
.,TRBJ1-5,TRBV7-8,ASSRGTNFNQPQH
.,TRBJ1-1,TRBV5-1,ASSFRVDNTEAF
.,TRBJ1-4,TRBV28,ASSLRREKLF
TRBD2,TRBJ2-2,TRBV6-6,ASSRSTSGRVTGELF
.,TRBJ2-7,TRBV30,AWFIGGNEQY
.,TRBJ2-7,TRBV25-1,ASSLWDSIHEQY
.,TRBJ2-1,TRBV6-6,ATKLGIDEQF
.,TRBJ1-6,TRBV30,AWRMDVDSPLH
.,TRBJ1-2,TRBV9,ASSVAGQNYGYT
.,TRBJ2-3,TRBV28,ASSLGQGDSDTQY
TRBD2,TRBJ2-1,TRBV11-3,ASSQGTSGPEQF
TRBD1,TRBJ1-1,TRBV24-1,ATSVPSDRGRVGNTEAF